This T cell receptor beta chain was captured in a study of blood T cell repertoires in COVID-19. CDR1 is SNHLY and CDR2 is FYNNEI in the germline V gene. V lost 5 bases to trimming and J lost 4 bases, with 11 bases between them. The CDR3 runs to 13 residues. Original processing notes: Reference gene primer amplification yielded estimated nucleated cell counts. Only in-frame clones appear in the TCRdb table, and some are missing; sequencing was by immunoSEQ multiplex PCR. The V and J calls and clone size were taken over from that table, and D and trimming were inferred from the DNA. The table shows tens of thousands of clones, with roughly 85% occurring only once.

The chain is built from TRBV2 and TRBJ1-1; tentatively, D is TRBD1 (5 bases). What was sequenced was peripheral blood. The clonotype was recovered from a human donor in a cohort sampled during active COVID-19. The CDR3 is CASSTLGGTEAFF. The CDR3 DNA reads as TGTGCCAGCAGTACCCTGGGGGGCACTGAAGCTTTCTTT.